The clone carrying this TCR beta chain has only a few counts. What it binds is unknown. This sample is drawn from a study of cytomegalovirus exposure and HLA in healthy donors. Whole-study results and caveats: The classifier reportedly diagnosed cytomegalovirus status with high sensitivity and specificity.

An approximately 130-subject validation cohort, separate from the approximately 610-subject first cohort, supplied the donors. Measured with immunoSEQ multiplex PCR; TCRdb has only the in-frame clones, and not every one. The table lists 150,000 to 200,000 clones, approximately 87% of them singletons, with roughly 1.5% in the top ten. CDR1 LGHNT and CDR2 FRNRAP come from the germline V gene. This CDR3 region has 14 residues. Trimming took off 0 bases at V and 7 bases at J, with 12 bases between the two ends. This sequence joins TRBV12-5 and TRBJ1-2; the D gene is possibly TRBD1 (6 bases). The TCR was taken from a woman in her twenties or thirties in good health and CMV-seronegative. Material for sequencing was PBMCs. CDR3 DNA: TGTGCTAGTGGTTTGGTAGGGGGTGAAGGTGGCTACACCTTC. This translates into CASGLVGGEGGYTF.